These 30 T cell receptor beta chains were sequenced from one sample in a study of blood T cell repertoires in COVID-19. The data were produced by immunoSEQ multiplex PCR, yet TCRdb's version contains in-frame clones alone and is incomplete. Of some 30,000 clones in the sample, roughly 84% were seen once. The sample taken for sequencing was peripheral blood. Receptors originate from a man aged 80 or over with active COVID-19.

The genes are TRBV6-2 or TRBV6-3 and TRBJ2-5, with 11 positions matching TRBD1. J gave up 5 bases and V 8 bases, and 7 bases lay outside the gene matches. Germline CDR1 reads MNHEY; CDR2 reads SVGEGT. The CDR3 loop spans 14 amino acids. As DNA, the CDR3 is TGTGCCAGCCGCCGGACAGGGGGCGCGGAGACCCAGTACTTC. Its translation: CASRRTGGAETQYF.

The chain uses TRBV25-1 and TRBJ1-1; tentative D call: TRBD1 (5 bases). The V gene lost 7 bases and the J gene lost 1 base, with 10 bases spanning the gap. This CDR3 is built from 13 residues. Germline V gene lookup returns CDR1 MGHDK and CDR2 SYGVNS. CDR3 sequence reads: CASTGQGNTEAFF. The CDR3 DNA sequence: TGTGCCAGCACTGGACAAGGGAACACTGAAGCTTTCTTT.

V gene TRBV3-1 (or the pseudogene TRBV3-2) combines with J gene TRBJ2-3, with 8 bases identical to TRBD2. Germline V gene lookup returns CDR1 LGHDT and CDR2 YNNKEL (reference sequence). CDR3 size: 17 residues. The junction had 7 bases not matched to a gene; V was cut back by 0 bases and J by 2 bases. The CDR3 here is CASSQDAAGGLTDTQYF. CDR3 bases: TGTGCCAGCAGCCAAGATGCGGCGGGGGGTCTCACAGATACGCAGTATTTT.

This chain uses TRBV19 with TRBJ2-5, with 8 bases lining up with TRBD2. V shed 6 bases and J 3 bases; nucleotides not matched to a gene: 6. From germline, CDR1 is LNHDA and CDR2 SQIVND (reference sequence). The CDR3 consists of 14 residues. This CDR3 is CASRYGAGEETQYF. The CDR3 region has the DNA TGTGCCAGTAGGTATGGAGCGGGAGAAGAGACCCAGTACTTC.

V usage is TRBV12-5 and J usage is TRBJ2-7; possibly TRBD1 for D (6 bases). This CDR3 is 17 amino acids long. From germline, CDR1 is LGHNT and CDR2 FRNRAP. Trimming took off 2 bases at V and 3 bases at J, with 20 bases between the two ends. Here the CDR3 DNA reads TGTGCTAGTGGTTTGTCATCCGGGACACGGACGTTCTACGAGCAGTACTTC. Amino acid sequence: CASGLSSGTRTFYEQYF.

The chain employs TRBV19 and TRBJ2-2; TRBD2 is a possible D gene (6 bases). This CDR3 is 15 amino acids long. Germline CDR1 and CDR2: LNHDA and SQIVND (reference sequence). V was shortened by 3 bases and J by 4 bases, with 12 bases between the two germline ends. The CDR3 coding sequence is TGTGCCAGTAGTATGTCCCAGGGACTCACCGGGGAGCTGTTTTTT. Its translation: CASSMSQGLTGELFF.

V is TRBV6-5 and J is TRBJ1-6; D not certain. V lost 6 bases to trimming and J lost 6 bases, with 9 bases between them. The V gene's germline CDR1 is MNHEY and CDR2 SVGAGI. CDR3 length: 13 amino acids. The CDR3 is CASREVGNSPLHF. CDR3 DNA: TGTGCCAGCAGAGAGGTCGGTAATTCACCCCTCCACTTT.

The V gene is TRBV5-4, the J gene TRBJ2-5, with a tentative D call TRBD2 (5 bases). Germline CDR1 and CDR2: SGHNT and YYREEE (reference sequence). Deletions cut 0 bases from V and 4 bases from J, with 7 bases between. The CDR3 consists of 13 residues. CDR3 region: CASSLGLAETQYF. The DNA for the CDR3 is TGTGCCAGCAGCTTGGGGCTAGCAGAGACCCAGTACTTC.

The chain uses TRBV2 and TRBJ2-7; D not certain. Germline lookup yields CDR1 SNHLY and CDR2 FYNNEI. V was clipped by 3 bases and J by 0 bases, with 9 bases between them. CDR3 length equals 14 residues. CDR3 sequence reads: CASSDHGGSYEQYF. The CDR3 bases are TGTGCCAGCAGTGACCACGGTGGCTCCTACGAGCAGTACTTC.

V is TRBV5-1 and J is TRBJ2-3; D might be TRBD2 (5 bases). CDR3 size: 12 residues. V lost 2 bases, J lost 7 bases, and 8 bases lay in between. Germline V gives CDR1 SGHRS, CDR2 YFSETQ. CDR3 sequence (DNA): TGCGCCAGCAGCTTACGGGGAAATACGCAGTATTTT. Protein sequence: CASSLRGNTQYF.

The chain employs TRBV12-2 and TRBJ1-5; the table's TRBD1 call for D was not verified on the DNA. TRBV12-2 constitutes a pseudogene. The CDR3 consists of 15 residues. CDR3 DNA sequence: TGTGCAAGTCGCTCCGGGACATCGTGGGGTCAGCCCCAGCATTTT. This encodes CASRSGTSWGQPQHF.

The chain combines TRBV4-1 with TRBJ2-3; tentative D call: TRBD1 (6 bases). Trimming removed 0 bases from V and 8 bases from J, with 15 bases in between. This CDR3 comprises 15 residues. CDR1 and CDR2 from the germline V gene are MGHRA and YSYEKL. In DNA, the CDR3 is TGCGCCAGCAGCCAAGATACGAGGGGACACAGTACGCAGTATTTT. Its protein product is CASSQDTRGHSTQYF.

The chain carries TRBV19 and TRBJ2-5, with D possibly being TRBD1 (7 bases). V gave up 6 bases and J gave up 1 base, with 21 bases separating them. Germline lookup yields CDR1 LNHDA and CDR2 SQIVND (reference sequence). The CDR3 is made up of 17 amino acids. For the CDR3, the DNA is TGTGCCAGTAGCATAATGCGGGACAGCTCCTTCCAAGAGACCCAGTACTTC. Translated, it gives CASSIMRDSSFQETQYF.

The chain carries TRBV12-3 or TRBV12-4 and TRBJ1-2, with D perhaps matching TRBD1 (6 bases). Trimming cost V 5 bases and J 2 bases, with 9 bases left between them. CDR3 size: 13 residues. Written as DNA, the CDR3 is TGTGCCAGCAGTCAACAGGGAAACTATGGCTACACCTTC. Its protein product is CASSQQGNYGYTF.

The chain links TRBV11-2 to TRBJ2-1, with D perhaps TRBD1 (6 bases). The germline V and J ends were trimmed by 0 bases and 4 bases, with 10 bases remaining between them. The CDR3 loop spans 15 amino acids. Germline values: CDR1 SGHAT, CDR2 FQNNGV. In DNA form, the CDR3 reads TGTGCCAGCAGCTTAGAGGGGGCTTCATACAATGAGCAGTTCTTC. Its protein product is CASSLEGASYNEQFF. Based on the CDR3 plus reference TRBV11-2 and TRBJ2-1, the full variable domain is EAGVAQSPRYKIIEKRQSVAFWCNPISGHATLYWYQQILGQGPKLLIQFQNNGVVDDSQLPKDRFSAERLKGVDSTLKIQPAKLEDSAVYLCASSLEGASYNEQFFGPGTRLTVL.

V and J are TRBV5-6 and TRBJ2-1; TRBD1 matches 8 bases. Germline CDR1 SGHDT, CDR2 YYEEEE. V shed 0 bases, J shed 4 bases, and the junction held 6 bases outside the gene matches. The CDR3 length is 16 residues. CDR3 coding DNA: TGTGCCAGCAGCTTGGCCCGGGACAGGAGTTACAATGAGCAGTTCTTC. It is translated as CASSLARDRSYNEQFF.

This clone appeared once. This sequence joins TRBV5-3 and TRBJ1-1; D perhaps matches TRBD1 (6 bases). TRBV5-3 is recorded as an ORF, its role being uncertain. The V end lost 0 bases, the J end lost 4 bases, and 10 bases lay between the germline ends. This CDR3 region has 14 residues. The CDR3: CARSLAQGSTEAFF. The CDR3 DNA reads TGTGCCAGAAGCTTGGCACAGGGTAGCACTGAAGCTTTCTTT.

This chain connects TRBV27 to TRBJ1-6, with a weak D call TRBD1 (5 bases). Per the germline V gene, CDR1 is MNHEY and CDR2 is SMNVEV (reference sequence). V was clipped by 4 bases and J by 7 bases, with 11 bases between them. The CDR3 extends over 14 amino acids. The chain's CDR3 is CASSWRQGNSPLHF. The DNA for the CDR3 is TGTGCCAGCAGTTGGCGGCAGGGAAATTCACCCCTCCACTTT.

By sample share, this clone is medium-sized. V usage is TRBV19 and J usage is TRBJ1-2; D unresolved. The CDR3 runs 12 residues. The V end lost 4 bases, the J end lost 4 bases, and 7 bases lay between the germline ends. CDR1 and CDR2 from the germline V gene are LNHDA and SQIVND (reference sequence). CDR3 nucleotides: TGTGCCAGTAGTACATCAGGCTATGGCTACACCTTC. Translation: CASSTSGYGYTF.

J is TRBJ2-5 and V is TRBV4-1, with D possibly TRBD1 on 6 matching bases. Germline CDR1 MGHRA, CDR2 YSYEKL. CDR3 length: 15 amino acids. The V end was cut by 2 bases, the J end by 2 bases, with 12 bases between. Here the CDR3 reads CASSQRAGAQETQYF. As DNA, the CDR3 is TGCGCCAGCAGCCAAAGGGCAGGGGCACAAGAGACCCAGTACTTC.

CDR3 coding DNA: TGTGCCAGCAGCAAAGGTCAGGGTCGAGGAGATCAGCCCCAGCATTTT. The encoded protein is CASSKGQGRGDQPQHF. The chain has TRBV21-1 and TRBJ1-5; the D call of TRBD1 is as the table states it, not checked on the DNA. TRBV21-1 corresponds to a pseudogene. This CDR3 region has 16 residues.

V is TRBV18 and J is TRBJ1-1; 8 nucleotides line up with TRBD1. V shed 5 bases, J shed 5 bases, and the junction held 7 bases outside the gene matches. Germline V gene sequence: CDR1 KGHSH, CDR2 LQKENI. This CDR3 contains 14 residues. CDR3 region: CASSSQGVGTEAFF. CDR3 nucleotides: TGTGCCAGCTCATCACAGGGGGTTGGTACTGAAGCTTTCTTT.

This chain uses TRBV21-1 with TRBJ2-1; TRBD1, the D gene given by the table, was not confirmed from the DNA. TRBV21-1 is an annotated pseudogene. This CDR3 is built from 18 residues. This CDR3 reads CASSRQGAKGVGQNEQFF. In nucleotides, the CDR3 is TGTGCCAGCAGCAGACAGGGGGCGAAAGGTGTGGGACAAAATGAGCAGTTCTTC.

The CDR3 reads CASSFTGGSNYGYTF. The CDR3 DNA reads as TGCGCCAGCAGCTTCACGGGGGGCTCTAACTATGGCTACACCTTC. The chain joins TRBV5-1 to TRBJ1-2; D perhaps matches TRBD1 (6 bases). The CDR3 spans 15 residues. V lost 2 bases and J 0 bases, leaving 11 bases between the germline ends. Germline V CDR1 and CDR2: SGHRS, YFSETQ.

This chain uses TRBV7-8 with TRBJ2-7; tentatively, D is TRBD2 (5 bases). Germline loops: CDR1 SGHVS, CDR2 FQNEAQ. The CDR3 is 14 residues long. V lost 4 bases, J lost 4 bases, and 14 bases lay in between. The CDR3 region has the DNA TGTGCCAGCAGCTACCCCGGGAACCAATACGAGCAGTACTTC. It specifies CASSYPGNQYEQYF.

This chain links TRBV5-1 with TRBJ2-3, with a weak D call TRBD2 (6 bases). The V end lost 4 bases, the J end lost 4 bases, and 13 bases lay between the germline ends. This CDR3 is 14 amino acids long. Germline lookup yields CDR1 SGHRS and CDR2 YFSETQ. The CDR3 is CASSTRTTSDTQYF. In DNA, the CDR3 is TGCGCCAGCAGCACCCGGACTACTTCAGATACGCAGTATTTT.

The chain recombines TRBV24-1 with TRBJ2-1, with 8 bases fitting TRBD1. CDR1 KGHDR and CDR2 SFDVKD come from the germline V gene. The CDR3 runs 14 residues. The J segment lost 3 bases and the V segment lost 7 bases, leaving 4 bases of the junction unmatched. CDR3 nucleotide sequence: TGTGCCACCAGCTCGACAGGGGACTACAATGAGCAGTTCTTC. This sequence encodes CATSSTGDYNEQFF.

V is TRBV9 and J is TRBJ1-5; TRBD1 matches 9 bases. Germline V gene sequence: CDR1 SGDLS, CDR2 YYNGEE. This CDR3 has 14 residues. Unmatched junction bases numbered 4, after V lost 3 bases and J lost 6 bases. The CDR3 region is CASSGGQGSQPQHF. As DNA, the CDR3 is TGTGCCAGCAGCGGGGGACAGGGAAGTCAGCCCCAGCATTTT. The full variable domain, completed using reference TRBV9 and TRBJ1-5, is DSGVTQTPKHLITATGQRVTLRCSPRSGDLSVYWYQQSLDQGLQFLIQYYNGEERAKGNILERFSAQQFPDLHSELNLSSLELGDSALYFCASSGGQGSQPQHFGDGTRLSIL.

The chain carries TRBV2 and TRBJ1-3; TRBD1 is a possible D gene (6 bases). Germline assignment: CDR1 SNHLY and CDR2 FYNNEI. CDR3 length: 15 residues. The germline V and J ends were trimmed by 6 bases and 0 bases, with 12 bases remaining between them. The CDR3 sequence: CASRQDRHSGNTIYF. The CDR3 DNA reads as TGTGCCAGCAGGCAAGACAGGCACTCTGGAAACACCATATATTTT.

The chain recombines TRBV6-5 with TRBJ1-5, with a possible D match to TRBD1 (5 bases). Germline lookup yields CDR1 MNHEY and CDR2 SVGAGI. Trimming took 9 bases from V and 7 from J, leaving 16 bases between them. This CDR3 is built from 13 residues. The CDR3, as DNA: TGTGCCAGTCAGCGGGACGGGTTACAGCCCCAGCATTTT. Translated, it gives CASQRDGLQPQHF.